This is a list of T cell receptor beta chains from one sample in a study of blood T cell repertoires in COVID-19. Generated by immunoSEQ multiplex PCR, the TCRdb table keeps only in-frame clones and is missing some. The sample yields some 300,000 clones, 88% seen once. Sequencing was done on a sample of PBMCs or T cells enriched from blood (not recorded which). The receptors here all came from a woman aged 55 to 70 in a cohort exposed to, infected with or recovered from COVID-19 (not recorded which). Both conserved end residues are trimmed from each CDR3. D genes are given only for firm matches.

cdr3_aa | j_call | v_call | d_call | cdr3_length
ASSPLKTTSGVGEQF | TRBJ2-1 | TRBV7-3 | TRBD2 | 15
ASSLMRSSSGHYNEQF | TRBJ2-1 | TRBV7-8 | . | 16
ASSSRGLGYT | TRBJ1-2 | TRBV7-9 | TRBD1 | 10
ASSYLDSGLYGYT | TRBJ1-2 | TRBV6-5 | . | 13
AYTPRLGGASYEQY | TRBJ2-7 | TRBV30 | . | 14
ASSPLGRGKAEAF | TRBJ1-1 | TRBV18 | . | 13
AWTSGKAGANVLT | TRBJ2-6 | TRBV30 | TRBD2 | 13
ASSLSPGDSNQPQH | TRBJ1-5 | TRBV5-1 | . | 14
ASSQEDRPNQPQH | TRBJ1-5 | TRBV3-1/TRBV3-2 | . | 13
ASRLAGRDTQY | TRBJ2-3 | TRBV19 | TRBD2 | 11
ASGPDRFSGNTIY | TRBJ1-3 | TRBV25-1 | . | 13
ATSAPGQAISNQPQH | TRBJ1-5 | TRBV15 | TRBD1 | 15
ASSPGLASSYNEQF | TRBJ2-1 | TRBV18 | TRBD2 | 14
ASSPLPSNYGYT | TRBJ1-2 | TRBV7-3 | . | 12
ASSPGGNQPQH | TRBJ1-5 | TRBV6-5 | . | 11
ASSFGGRRYNEQF | TRBJ2-1 | TRBV7-3 | . | 13
ASSFEGHGELF | TRBJ2-2 | TRBV5-1 | . | 11
ASSEDRGRNTGELF | TRBJ2-2 | TRBV2 | TRBD1 | 14
SVPGQGGEKLF | TRBJ1-4 | TRBV29-1 | TRBD1 | 11
ASSPAGRVETEAF | TRBJ1-1 | TRBV18 | . | 13
AWSSGRSPSTQY | TRBJ2-5 | TRBV30 | TRBD2 | 12
ASSPTDRALLGEAF | TRBJ1-1 | TRBV19 | TRBD1 | 14
ASSLALQETQY | TRBJ2-5 | TRBV5-1 | . | 11
ASSFREGINEQF | TRBJ2-1 | TRBV28 | . | 12
ASSLWTSGTDTQY | TRBJ2-3 | TRBV28 | TRBD2 | 13
SASRQGGYT | TRBJ1-2 | TRBV20-1 | TRBD1 | 9
ASGLDRAPYNEQF | TRBJ2-1 | TRBV2 | TRBD1 | 13
AISEVGLAGGLSYNEQF | TRBJ2-1 | TRBV10-3 | TRBD2 | 17
ASSPRDKGGTRTDTQY | TRBJ2-3 | TRBV7-2 | . | 16
SVDRGWSYGYT | TRBJ1-2 | TRBV29-1 | . | 11
ASSYDLAVYNEQF | TRBJ2-1 | TRBV7-3 | . | 13
ASSFVTSLTGLPLH | TRBJ1-6 | TRBV5-5 | . | 14
ASSSGTGNHGYT | TRBJ1-2 | TRBV2 | TRBD1 | 12
ASSLDGLQGRTEAF | TRBJ1-1 | TRBV5-4 | . | 14
AWSVRGSRSYNSPLH | TRBJ1-6 | TRBV30 | . | 15
ASSPGLALSYEQY | TRBJ2-7 | TRBV4-3 | TRBD2 | 13
ASRGGQRDQPQH | TRBJ1-5 | TRBV19 | TRBD1 | 12
ASSPDGTYEQY | TRBJ2-7 | TRBV27 | . | 11
ASSTSTGGKIAQY | TRBJ2-7 | TRBV19 | TRBD1 | 13
ASSPQEANYGYT | TRBJ1-2 | TRBV4-1 | . | 12
AWSVSYLYEQY | TRBJ2-7 | TRBV30 | . | 11
ASSAGLMLGADTQY | TRBJ2-3 | TRBV27 | TRBD2 | 14
ASRASRVAGNTIY | TRBJ1-3 | TRBV7-8 | . | 13
ASSPRTGGKETQY | TRBJ2-5 | TRBV5-6 | TRBD1 | 13
ASSLGGADTDTQY | TRBJ2-3 | TRBV5-8 | . | 13
ASSQVSSYEQY | TRBJ2-7 | TRBV14 | . | 11
ASSSSGTPYEQY | TRBJ2-7 | TRBV2 | TRBD2 | 12